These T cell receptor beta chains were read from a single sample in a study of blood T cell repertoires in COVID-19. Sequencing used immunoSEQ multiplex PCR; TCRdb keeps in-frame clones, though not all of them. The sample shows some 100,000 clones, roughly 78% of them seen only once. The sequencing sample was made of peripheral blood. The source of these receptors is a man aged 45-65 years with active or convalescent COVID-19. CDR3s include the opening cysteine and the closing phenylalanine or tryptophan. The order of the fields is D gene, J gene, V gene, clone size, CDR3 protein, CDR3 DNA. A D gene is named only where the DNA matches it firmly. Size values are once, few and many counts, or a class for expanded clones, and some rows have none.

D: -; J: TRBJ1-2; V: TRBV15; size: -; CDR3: CATSRGGGYGYTF; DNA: TGTGCCACCAGCAGGGGAGGAGGCTATGGCTACACCTTC
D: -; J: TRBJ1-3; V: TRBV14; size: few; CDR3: CASSPQGRNTIYF; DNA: TGTGCCAGCAGCCCTCAGGGCAGAAACACCATATATTTT
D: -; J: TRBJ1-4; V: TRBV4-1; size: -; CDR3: CASSQAPWEGNEKLFF; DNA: TGCGCCAGCAGCCAAGCTCCCTGGGAGGGTAATGAAAAACTGTTTTTT
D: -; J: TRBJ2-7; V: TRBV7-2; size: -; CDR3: CASSLVRTVTYEQYF; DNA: TGTGCCAGCAGCTTAGTCAGGACAGTTACCTACGAGCAGTACTTC
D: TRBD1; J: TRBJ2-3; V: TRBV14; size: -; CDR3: CASSQDGQGLPTDTQYF; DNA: TGTGCCAGCAGCCAAGATGGACAGGGGCTCCCCACAGATACGCAGTATTTT
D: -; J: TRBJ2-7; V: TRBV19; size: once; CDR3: CASSISGEPYEQYF; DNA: TGTGCCAGTAGTATATCAGGGGAGCCCTACGAGCAGTACTTC
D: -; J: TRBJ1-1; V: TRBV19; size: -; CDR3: CASSSAIIAFF; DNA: TGTGCCAGTAGTAGCGCGATAATAGCTTTCTTT
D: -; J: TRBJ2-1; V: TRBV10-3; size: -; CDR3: CAISPDNNNEQFF; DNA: TGTGCCATCAGCCCGGACAACAACAATGAGCAGTTCTTC
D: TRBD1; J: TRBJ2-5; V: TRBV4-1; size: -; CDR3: CASSQGQNQETQYF; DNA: TGCGCCAGCAGCCAGGGACAGAACCAAGAGACCCAGTACTTC
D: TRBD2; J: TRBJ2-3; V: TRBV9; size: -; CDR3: CASSPMGLAGTDTQYF; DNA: TGTGCCAGCAGCCCTATGGGACTAGCGGGCACAGATACGCAGTATTTT
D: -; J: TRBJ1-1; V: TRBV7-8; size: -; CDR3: CASSAGGGTEAFF; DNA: TGTGCCAGCAGCGCGGGGGGAGGCACTGAAGCTTTCTTT
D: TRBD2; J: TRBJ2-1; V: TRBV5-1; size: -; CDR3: CASSSSGGNNEQFF; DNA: TGCGCCAGCAGCTCGAGCGGGGGGAACAATGAGCAGTTCTTC
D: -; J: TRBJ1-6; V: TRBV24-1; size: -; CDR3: CATSDFTKGDKRGSSYNSPLHF; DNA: TGTGCCACCAGTGATTTTACGAAAGGGGACAAACGGGGAAGCTCCTATAATTCACCCCTCCACTTT
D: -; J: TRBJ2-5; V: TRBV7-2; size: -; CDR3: CASSYLGGSSSTQYF; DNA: TGTGCCAGCAGCTATTTAGGAGGCTCGTCGTCCACCCAGTACTTC
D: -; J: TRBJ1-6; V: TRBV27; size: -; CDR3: CASSLNRDSPLHF; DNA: TGTGCCAGCAGTTTAAACAGGGATTCACCCCTCCACTTT
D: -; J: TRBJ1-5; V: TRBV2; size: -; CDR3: CASSEAGTSQPQHF; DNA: TGTGCCAGCAGTGAAGCGGGGACTTCACAGCCCCAGCATTTT
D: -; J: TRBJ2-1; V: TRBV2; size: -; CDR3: CASSAYNEQFF; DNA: TGTGCCAGCAGTGCATACAATGAGCAGTTCTTC
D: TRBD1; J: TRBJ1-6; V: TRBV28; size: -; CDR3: CASTLGTGGNSPLHF; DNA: TGTGCCAGCACCTTAGGGACAGGGGGGAATTCACCCCTCCACTTT
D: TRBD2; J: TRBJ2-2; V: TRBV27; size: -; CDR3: CASSLTSGGTGELFF; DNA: TGTGCCAGCAGTTTGACTAGCGGGGGCACCGGGGAGCTGTTTTTT
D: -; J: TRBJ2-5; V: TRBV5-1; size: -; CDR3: CASSISTEYQETQYF; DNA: TGCGCCAGCAGCATATCTACAGAATACCAAGAGACCCAGTACTTC
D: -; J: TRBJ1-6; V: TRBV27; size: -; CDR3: CASSFGGDLYNSPLHF; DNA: TGTGCCAGCAGTTTCGGGGGGGATCTTTATAATTCACCCCTCCACTTT
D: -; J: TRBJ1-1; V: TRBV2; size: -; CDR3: CASSQQGLNTEAFF; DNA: TGTGCCAGCAGTCAACAGGGTTTAAACACTGAAGCTTTCTTT
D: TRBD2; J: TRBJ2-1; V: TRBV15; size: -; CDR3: CATSPRGGQLNEQFF; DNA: TGTGCCACCAGCCCACGGGGGGGGCAGTTGAATGAGCAGTTCTTC
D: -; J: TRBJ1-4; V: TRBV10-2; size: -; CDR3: CASSEQGADEKLFF; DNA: TGCGCCAGCAGTGAACAGGGAGCAGATGAAAAACTGTTTTTT
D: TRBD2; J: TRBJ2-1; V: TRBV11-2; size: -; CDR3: CASSRTSGTYNEQFF; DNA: TGTGCCAGCAGCCGAACTAGCGGGACCTACAATGAGCAGTTCTTC
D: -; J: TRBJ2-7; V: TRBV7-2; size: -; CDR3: CASSGAASYEQYF; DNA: TGTGCCAGCAGCGGGGCAGCCTCCTACGAGCAGTACTTC